The 22 T cell receptor beta chains in this list originate from one sample, sequenced in a study of T-cell reconstitution after alpha-beta-depleted transplantation in children. Unique molecular identifiers were built into the TCRbeta library. Each CDR3 protein gets one entry after TCRdb re-called the PCR reads with MiXCR. This table has a few hundred thousand distinct CDR3 sequences, around 13% appearing once. The specimen was PBMCs, mostly from graft donor cells, collected 360 days after TCRalphabeta/CD19-depleted stem cell transplant. Receptors were obtained from a male patient younger than 18 who had a stem cell transplant for acute myeloid leukemia, so the T cells may come from the graft donor.

In its sample, this clonotype was seen a few times. V usage is TRBV5-1 and J usage is TRBJ1-1; TRBD1 is a possible D gene (6 bases). There are 17 residues in the CDR3. Per the germline V gene, CDR1 is SGHRS and CDR2 is YFSETQ. Trimming removed 6 bases at V and 6 bases at J, with 27 bases between. CDR3 region: CASTKEAGARRFAEAFF. CDR3 coding DNA: TGCGCCAGCACGAAAGAGGCGGGGGCGCGGAGGTTCGCTGAAGCTTTCTTT.

The rearrangement links TRBV10-3 to TRBJ1-2; perhaps TRBD1 as D (5 bases). The CDR3 loop spans 15 amino acids. Trimming took 5 bases from V and 5 from J, leaving 18 bases between them. CDR1 is ENHRY, CDR2 SYGVKD, per germline. Here the CDR3 reads CAISYTGTAPYGYTF. In DNA form, the CDR3 reads TGTGCCATCAGTTATACCGGGACGGCTCCTTATGGCTACACCTTC.

The genes are TRBV6-2 or TRBV6-3 and TRBJ2-2; 7 bases fit TRBD1. V lost 6 bases and J lost 6; bases outside the gene matches: 7. This CDR3 is 14 amino acids long. CDR1 is MNHEY, CDR2 SVGEGT, per germline. The CDR3 is CASRFRGSSGELFF. The DNA for the CDR3 is TGTGCCAGCAGATTCAGGGGGTCTTCCGGGGAGCTGTTTTTT.

This clonotype was seen a handful of times. The chain is built from TRBV4-2 and TRBJ2-1, with D perhaps TRBD2 (6 bases). CDR1 and CDR2 (germline): LGHNA, YNFKEQ. V was shortened by 1 base and J by 2 bases, with 12 bases between the two germline ends. This CDR3 comprises 16 residues. This CDR3 reads CASSQVRDSTYNEQFF. The CDR3 DNA is TGTGCCAGCAGCCAAGTTCGGGACTCCACCTACAATGAGCAGTTCTTC.

As to this clonotype: Since a much larger clone is just one base distant, this may be a read error. This chain connects TRBV29-1 to TRBJ1-1; no clear D. Germline-derived CDR1 and CDR2 are SQVTM and ANQGSEA. Trimming cost V 6 bases and J 10 bases, with 18 bases left between them. The CDR3 spans 12 residues. CDR3 region: CSVPIKSVGAFF. The DNA for the CDR3 is TGCAGCGTCCCGATCAAGTCGGTAGGAGCTTTCTTT.

This clonotype was seen only a few times. The rearrangement joins TRBV19 to TRBJ2-7; a weak D match, TRBD1 (5 bases). The length of the CDR3 is 14 residues. Deletions cut 6 bases from V and 2 bases from J, with 14 bases between. CDR1 is LNHDA, CDR2 SQIVND, per germline (reference sequence). CDR3 protein: CASRLGPRTYEQYF. The CDR3 DNA follows: TGTGCCAGTAGATTGGGGCCTCGTACCTACGAGCAGTACTTC.

The J gene is TRBJ2-7, the V gene TRBV12-3 or TRBV12-4; no definite D call. The germline V and J ends were trimmed by 0 bases and 9 bases, with 12 bases remaining between them. The CDR3 runs 13 residues. The DNA of the CDR3 is TGTGCCAGCAGTTTAGCCCCCGTTGCTCGGCAGTACTTC. Translating it yields CASSLAPVARQYF.

This clonotype was observed a handful of times. The genes are TRBV21-1 and TRBJ2-7; the table's D call, TRBD1, has no DNA check behind it. TRBV21-1 is flagged as a pseudogene. The CDR3 covers 17 residues. The CDR3 loop is CASSKGYRGAGTYEQYF. CDR3 in DNA: TGTGCCAGCAGCAAAGGTTATCGGGGGGCAGGCACCTACGAGCAGTACTTC.

The genes are TRBV29-1 and TRBJ2-7, with 8 bases identical to TRBD1. Germline V CDR1 and CDR2: SQVTM, ANQGSEA. CDR3 length: 14 residues. V shed 3 bases and J 5 bases; nucleotides not matched to a gene: 9. Here the CDR3 reads CSVDTGDRGHEQYF. For the CDR3, the DNA is TGCAGCGTTGACACAGGCGACAGGGGCCACGAGCAGTACTTC.

This clonotype has at least ten counts. CDR3 sequence (DNA): TGTGCCAGCAGTAGGGGACAGTTGGCCTACGAGCAGTACTTC. Its protein is CASSRGQLAYEQYF. The V gene is TRBV12-3 or TRBV12-4, the J gene TRBJ2-7, with 7 positions matching TRBD1. J lost 2 bases, V lost 5 bases, and 6 bases had no gene match. The CDR3 is 14 amino acids.

This clonotype appeared a few times. The chain links TRBV20-1 to TRBJ2-3, with TRBD2 identical over 7 bases. CDR1 DFQATT and CDR2 SNEGSKA come from the germline V gene (reference sequence). This CDR3 has 16 residues. V lost 5 bases to trimming and J lost 0 bases; unmatched junction nucleotides: 11. The CDR3 reads CSAPTSIVASTDTQYF. The CDR3 coding sequence is TGCAGTGCTCCGACTAGCATTGTCGCTAGCACAGATACGCAGTATTTT.

This clonotype was observed at least ten times. This CDR3 reads CASSPGAAKNIQYF. The CDR3 region has the DNA TGTGCCAGCAGCCCGGGTGCAGCCAAAAACATTCAGTACTTC. This sequence joins TRBV12-3 or TRBV12-4 and TRBJ2-4, with D uncertain. Trimming took 6 bases from V and 0 from J, leaving 9 bases between them. This CDR3 is built from 14 residues.

This clonotype has just a few counts. This chain links TRBV29-1 with TRBJ1-1; D is unclear. Deletions cut 6 bases from V and 2 bases from J, with 4 bases between. Germline V gene lookup returns CDR1 SQVTM and CDR2 ANQGSEA. The CDR3 runs to 10 residues. CDR3 in DNA: TGCAGCGTCACTAACACTGAAGCTTTCTTT. Amino acids: CSVTNTEAFF.

The rearrangement links TRBV29-1 to TRBJ1-1; 7 bases match TRBD1. Germline CDR1 and CDR2: SQVTM and ANQGSEA. The CDR3 covers 13 residues. The trim removed 5 bases at V and 3 bases at J, leaving 6 bases unmatched. The CDR3: CSVSGQAYTEAFF. CDR3 in DNA: TGCAGCGTTAGCGGACAGGCTTACACTGAAGCTTTCTTT.

This clonotype occurred many times. This chain uses TRBV28 with TRBJ2-7, with 10 bases lining up with TRBD2. CDR3 length equals 19 residues. Looked up from germline, CDR1 is MDHEN and CDR2 is SYDVKM. J lost 5 bases, V lost 5 bases, and 21 bases had no gene match. The CDR3 sequence is CASSHTRGLAYYTPNEQYF. DNA of the CDR3: TGTGCCAGCAGTCACACACGGGGACTAGCGTACTATACCCCTAACGAGCAGTACTTC. The variable domain in full, completed from reference TRBV28 and TRBJ2-7, reads DVKVTQSSRYLVKRTGEKVFLECVQDMDHENMFWYRQDPGLGLRLIYFSYDVKMKEKGDIPEGYSVSREKKERFSLILESASTNQTSMYLCASSHTRGLAYYTPNEQYFGPGTRLTVT.

The gene calls are TRBV15 and TRBJ1-1; 11 bases are a match to TRBD1. This CDR3 has 18 residues. J was trimmed by 0 bases and V by 5 bases; bases with no gene match: 11. The germline CDR1 and CDR2 sequences are LNHNV and YYDKDF (reference sequence). The CDR3, as DNA: TGTGCCACCAGCCGAGCACCCGGACAGGGGGCCATGAACACTGAAGCTTTCTTT. Encoded protein: CATSRAPGQGAMNTEAFF.

The V and J genes are TRBV20-1 and TRBJ2-7; D gene unclear. The CDR3 length is 12 residues. The germline V and J ends were trimmed by 2 bases and 3 bases, with 8 bases remaining between them. Looked up from germline, CDR1 is DFQATT and CDR2 is SNEGSKA (reference sequence). In nucleotides, the CDR3 is TGCAGTGCTAGAAGGGCAGACTACGAGCAGTACTTC. Its translation is CSARRADYEQYF.

V is TRBV20-1 and J is TRBJ2-2; TRBD2 matches 7 bases. Germline loops: CDR1 DFQATT, CDR2 SNEGSKA (reference sequence). The CDR3 has 11 residues. V dropped 5 bases and J dropped 10; count of bases not matched to a gene: 4. In DNA, the CDR3 is TGCAGTGCTCCAGCGGGACTGGAGCTGTTTTTT. It encodes CSAPAGLELFF.

This clonotype was counted ten times or more. The rearrangement uses TRBV5-8 and TRBJ2-4; TRBD2 matches at 7 bases. The CDR3 runs to 17 residues. The trim removed 0 bases at V and 3 bases at J, leaving 9 bases unmatched. Germline V CDR1 and CDR2: SGHTS, YDEGEE. CDR3 loop: CASSLVGLADHKNIQYF. The CDR3 nucleotides read TGTGCCAGCAGCTTGGTGGGGCTAGCGGATCACAAAAACATTCAGTACTTC.

This clonotype was recorded a few times. This sequence joins TRBV7-3 and TRBJ2-2; D is possibly TRBD2 (5 bases). This CDR3 has 16 amino acids. Trimming removed 4 bases at V and 6 bases at J, with 18 bases between. Germline values: CDR1 SGHTA, CDR2 FQGTGA. The CDR3 here is CASSWRGRGVPGELFF. CDR3 DNA: TGTGCCAGCAGCTGGCGTGGTCGGGGAGTTCCCGGGGAGCTGTTTTTT.

This clonotype was detected only a few times. The J gene is TRBJ1-1, the V gene TRBV10-3; TRBD1 matches at 10 bases. Trimming removed 3 bases from V and 3 bases from J; junction bases left unmatched: 4. CDR3 size: 15 residues. Germline V gene sequence: CDR1 ENHRY, CDR2 SYGVKD. CDR3 nucleotides: TGTGCCATCAGTGAACCGGGACAGGGGCACACTGAAGCTTTCTTT. This sequence encodes CAISEPGQGHTEAFF.

The chain carries TRBV28 and TRBJ2-1, with TRBD2 matching 7 bases. The junction had 7 bases not matched to a gene; V was cut back by 3 bases and J by 5 bases. This CDR3 contains 15 residues. Looked up from germline, CDR1 is MDHEN and CDR2 is SYDVKM. CDR3 DNA sequence: TGTGCCAGCAGTTTGGGACTACGAGGGGACAATGAGCAGTTCTTC. Translating it yields CASSLGLRGDNEQFF.